This entry concerns a single T cell receptor beta chain. The antigen remains unidentified. The data derive from a study of OX40 agonist ivuxolimab in advanced cancers. Study-level background: Participants averaged about 66 years of age (range roughly 23 to 80) and were approximately 81% male.

Sequencing used immunoSEQ multiplex PCR; TCRdb keeps in-frame clones, though not all of them. The sample comprises 70,000 or so clones, around nine tenths of which are singletons, and over 0.75% rests with the top ten. Study-level points and caveats: Clonal expansion among partial responders at 0.1-3.0 mg/kg ranked near the lowest. CD8+ T cells averaged more expanded clones than CD4+.

The sample consisted of CD4+ or CD8+ T cells sorted from blood, taken in a trial of the OX40 agonist ivuxolimab. The source is an adult with an advanced solid tumor such as melanoma, head and neck, liver or kidney cancer.

Written as DNA, the CDR3 is TGTGCCAGCAGCCCGGAGGGACAGGCCTTCAGCTCTGGGGCCAACGTCCTGACTTTC. Protein: CASSPEGQAFSSGANVLTF. V usage is TRBV5-6 and J usage is TRBJ2-6, with 8 bases lining up with TRBD1. The J segment lost 0 bases and the V segment lost 4 bases, leaving 12 bases of the junction unmatched. Germline CDR1 reads SGHDT; CDR2 reads YYEEEE. The CDR3 is 19 residues long. The full variable domain, completed using reference TRBV5-6 and TRBJ2-6, is DAGVTQSPTHLIKTRGQQVTLRCSPKSGHDTVSWYQQALGQGPQFIFQYYEEEERQRGNFPDRFSGHQFPNYSSELNVNALLLGDSALYLCASSPEGQAFSSGANVLTFGAGSRLTVL.